The 25 T cell receptor beta chains reported below all come from one sample, sequenced in a study of blood T cell repertoires in COVID-19. Libraries were prepared by immunoSEQ multiplex PCR; TCRdb keeps only in-frame clonotypes and omits some of them. Of 130,000 to 150,000 clones in the sample, around 81% were seen once. What was sequenced was peripheral blood. Source of these receptors: a man in his 60s with active or convalescent COVID-19.

The chain has TRBV19 and TRBJ1-5; D is uncertain. Germline V gene data show CDR1 as LNHDA and CDR2 as SQIVND (reference sequence). V shed 5 bases and J shed 7 bases, with 12 bases lying between them. This CDR3 comprises 13 residues. The CDR3 sequence is CASSPREGQPQHF. The DNA for the CDR3 is TGTGCCAGTAGTCCTAGGGAGGGCCAGCCCCAGCATTTT.

This chain uses TRBV9 with TRBJ1-3; TRBD1 is a possible D gene (6 bases). V lost 5 bases and J 8 bases, leaving 23 bases between the germline ends. The CDR3 has 16 amino acids. Germline loops: CDR1 SGDLS, CDR2 YYNGEE. CDR3 sequence (DNA): TGTGCCAGCAGTCCCTCGGACAGAAGGGTTTTCCACACCATATATTTT. Translation: CASSPSDRRVFHTIYF.

The V and J genes are TRBV24-1 and TRBJ2-5; D perhaps matches TRBD2 (5 bases). CDR3 length: 13 residues. CDR1 and CDR2 (germline): KGHDR, SFDVKD. V gave up 9 bases and J gave up 5 bases, with 15 bases separating them. Written as DNA, the CDR3 is TGTGCCACCGGCTTAACTTCGGGGGAGACCCAGTACTTC. The encoded protein is CATGLTSGETQYF.

This clone is a singleton in its sample. The V call is TRBV28, the J call TRBJ2-7, with 8 bases lining up with TRBD2. The J segment lost 3 bases and the V segment lost 5 bases, leaving 6 bases of the junction unmatched. The CDR3 is 14 amino acids. Germline CDR1 MDHEN, CDR2 SYDVKM. CDR3 residues: CASSVAGGNYEQYF. CDR3 DNA sequence: TGTGCCAGCAGTGTTGCGGGGGGCAACTACGAGCAGTACTTC.

V usage is TRBV5-4 and J usage is TRBJ2-7, with a tentative D call TRBD2 (6 bases). There are 14 residues in the CDR3. The V gene's germline CDR1 is SGHNT and CDR2 YYREEE (reference sequence). V was pared by 0 bases and J by 5 bases, with 12 bases between. CDR3 residues: CASSLEAGRNEQYF. In DNA, the CDR3 is TGTGCCAGCAGCTTGGAAGCGGGTCGCAACGAGCAGTACTTC.

In this sample, this clone turned up a few times. V usage is TRBV20-1 and J usage is TRBJ1-3; D may be TRBD1 (6 bases). The germline V gene has CDR1 DFQATT and CDR2 SNEGSKA (reference sequence). The V end lost 3 bases, the J end lost 0 bases, and 15 bases lay between the germline ends. CDR3 size: 16 residues. DNA of the CDR3: TGCAGTGCTAGTAGGACAGCGCAACTCTCTGGAAACACCATATATTTT. Protein sequence: CSASRTAQLSGNTIYF.

This rearrangement joins TRBV21-1 to TRBJ2-7; TRBD1 reflects the table's D call only, with no check against the DNA. TRBV21-1 is described as a pseudogene. The CDR3 totals 14 residues. DNA for the CDR3: TGTGCCAGCGGATCACAGGGATACTCCTACGAGCAGTACTTC. It is translated as CASGSQGYSYEQYF.

The genes are TRBV2 and TRBJ2-5; the D gene is possibly TRBD2 (7 bases). This CDR3 is 13 amino acids long. In germline, CDR1 is SNHLY, CDR2 FYNNEI. V was shortened by 6 bases and J by 5 bases, with 13 bases between the two germline ends. CDR3 DNA sequence: TGTGCCAGCAGGAAAGGGGGAGGGGAGACCCAGTACTTC. It specifies CASRKGGGETQYF.

The gene calls are TRBV15 and TRBJ1-2; unclear D gene. The CDR3 covers 13 residues. V gave up 0 bases and J gave up 4 bases, with 6 bases separating them. Germline-derived CDR1 and CDR2 are LNHNV and YYDKDF (reference sequence). The CDR3 DNA follows: TGTGCCACCAGCAGAGATTCAGGCTATGGCTACACCTTC. It is translated as CATSRDSGYGYTF.

The gene calls are TRBV11-3 and TRBJ2-1; no reliable D call. From germline, CDR1 is SGHNT and CDR2 YENEEA. The CDR3 has 15 amino acids. The V and J ends lost 3 bases and 4 bases respectively, with 13 bases between them. The CDR3 here is CASSFTLGRYNEQFF. CDR3 sequence (DNA): TGTGCCAGCAGCTTCACCCTAGGCCGTTACAATGAGCAGTTCTTC.

The rearrangement links TRBV15 to TRBJ2-4, with D possibly being TRBD2 (6 bases). Trimming left V 1 base short and J 1 base short, with 8 bases between. CDR3 length: 15 amino acids. Germline assignment: CDR1 LNHNV and CDR2 YYDKDF (reference sequence). The CDR3 DNA is TGTGCCACCAGCAGAGGGGGGGAGGCCAAAAACATTCAGTACTTC. Translated, it gives CATSRGGEAKNIQYF.

This chain uses TRBV5-1 with TRBJ2-5; the D is unclear. The CDR3 extends over 11 amino acids. V lost 4 bases, J lost 2 bases, and 3 bases lay in between. CDR1 and CDR2 from the germline V gene are SGHRS and YFSETQ. CDR3 sequence: CASSQQETQYF. The CDR3 DNA sequence: TGCGCCAGCAGCCAGCAAGAGACCCAGTACTTC.

The chain couples TRBV18 to TRBJ2-5; TRBD1 is a possible D gene (6 bases). V was shortened by 6 bases and J by 2 bases, with 10 bases between the two germline ends. The V gene's germline CDR1 is KGHSH and CDR2 LQKENI. The CDR3 extends over 13 amino acids. The CDR3 is CASSWTAQETQYF. The CDR3 nucleotides read TGTGCCAGCTCTTGGACAGCTCAAGAGACCCAGTACTTC.

The chain is built from TRBV12-2 and TRBJ2-3; no check of the table's D call, TRBD2, against the DNA was made. TRBV12-2 is annotated as a pseudogene. This CDR3 spans 16 amino acids. The CDR3 DNA reads TGTGCAAGTCGCTTACTAAGCGGGAGAGGCACAGATACGCAGTATTTT. Its protein is CASRLLSGRGTDTQYF.

The V and J genes are TRBV18 and TRBJ2-7; tentatively, D is TRBD2 (5 bases). V lost 6 bases and J lost 4, with 16 bases in between. The germline V gene has CDR1 KGHSH and CDR2 LQKENI. The CDR3 loop spans 14 amino acids. The CDR3 DNA reads TGTGCCAGCTCCTACCGGAGGCAGAGTTACGAGCAGTACTTC. It specifies CASSYRRQSYEQYF. Full variable domain (missing parts from reference TRBV18 and TRBJ2-7): NAGVMQNPRHLVRRRGQEARLRCSPMKGHSHVYWYRQLPEEGLKFMVYLQKENIIDESGMPKERFSAEFPKEGPSILRIQQVVRGDSAAYFCASSYRRQSYEQYFGPGTRLTVT.

V is TRBV6-2 or TRBV6-3 and J is TRBJ2-7; 8 bases map to TRBD1. Per the germline V gene, CDR1 is MNHEY and CDR2 is SVGEGT. The CDR3 has 17 residues. The ends lost 4 bases at V and 3 bases at J; junction bases unmatched: 14. The CDR3 DNA is TGTGCCAGCAGTTCTCCCACCTGGGACAGGCGTGTCTACGAGCAGTACTTC. It encodes CASSSPTWDRRVYEQYF.

The J gene is TRBJ1-1, the V gene TRBV19; D is perhaps TRBD1 (5 bases). Germline loops: CDR1 LNHDA, CDR2 SQIVND (reference sequence). The V end lost 4 bases, the J end lost 4 bases, and 16 bases lay between the germline ends. The CDR3 spans 15 residues. The CDR3 loop is CASSTYQGFRTEAFF. Written as DNA, the CDR3 is TGTGCCAGTAGTACCTATCAGGGATTCCGCACTGAAGCTTTCTTT. The whole variable domain, filled in from reference TRBV19 and TRBJ1-1, reads DGGITQSPKYLFRKEGQNVTLSCEQNLNHDAMYWYRQDPGQGLRLIYYSQIVNDFQKGDIAEGYSVSREKKESFPLTVTSAQKNPTAFYLCASSTYQGFRTEAFFGQGTRLTVV.

The rearrangement joins TRBV18 to TRBJ2-7; 7 bases are a match to TRBD1. The CDR3 extends over 15 amino acids. CDR1 and CDR2 from the germline V gene are KGHSH and LQKENI. J lost 7 bases, V lost 0 bases, and 9 bases had no gene match. Here the CDR3 DNA reads TGTGCCAGCTCACCACCAGGGACAGTCACAAGGGAGCAGTACTTC. It encodes CASSPPGTVTREQYF.

The CDR3 here is CASSLVGRMNTEAFF. The DNA of the CDR3 is TGCGCCAGCAGCTTGGTGGGGAGGATGAACACTGAAGCTTTCTTT. The chain carries TRBV5-1 and TRBJ1-1; no clear D gene. V shed 0 bases and J shed 0 bases, with 9 bases lying between them. Germline assignment: CDR1 SGHRS and CDR2 YFSETQ. There are 15 residues in the CDR3.

The CDR3 is CASSFLGGGSDSPLHF. CDR3 DNA sequence: TGTGCCAGCAGCTTCCTTGGGGGCGGCAGTGATTCACCCCTCCACTTT. The chain recombines TRBV27 with TRBJ1-6; TRBD1 is a possible D gene (6 bases). The CDR3 runs to 16 residues. V lost 6 bases, J lost 8 bases, and 20 bases lay in between. Germline assignment: CDR1 MNHEY and CDR2 SMNVEV (reference sequence).

The chain carries TRBV10-3 and TRBJ2-4; 9 positions agree with TRBD1. Trimming removed 2 bases from V and 8 bases from J; junction bases left unmatched: 7. CDR1 is ENHRY and CDR2 is SYGVKD in the germline V gene. The CDR3 is made up of 15 amino acids. CDR3 coding DNA: TGTGCCATCAGTGAGACAGGGGGCAAGGGTCACATTCAGTACTTC. Its protein product is CAISETGGKGHIQYF.

The V and J genes are TRBV2 and TRBJ1-1, with 7 bases lining up with TRBD1. This CDR3 comprises 13 residues. In germline, CDR1 is SNHLY, CDR2 FYNNEI. V shed 11 bases and J 3 bases; nucleotides not matched to a gene: 9. Here the CDR3 DNA reads TGTGCCGGGACCTTCACAGGGGACACTGAAGCTTTCTTT. Residues: CAGTFTGDTEAFF.

J is TRBJ2-7 and V is TRBV6-5, with 7 bases lining up with TRBD1. Germline CDR1 is MNHEY and CDR2 is SVGAGI. V gave up 2 bases and J gave up 3 bases; unmatched junction bases: 4. The CDR3 loop spans 14 amino acids. CDR3: CASSYLTGDYEQYF. The CDR3 nucleotides are TGTGCCAGCAGTTACCTCACAGGGGACTACGAGCAGTACTTC.

There are many counts of this clone. This chain uses TRBV5-1 with TRBJ1-5, with a tentative D call TRBD1 (5 bases). The length of the CDR3 is 17 residues. Germline-derived CDR1 and CDR2 are SGHRS and YFSETQ. V lost 2 bases and J 0 bases, leaving 15 bases between the germline ends. The CDR3 nucleotides are TGCGCCAGCAGCTTAGGCGGGGGAACGGATAGCAATCAGCCCCAGCATTTT. It specifies CASSLGGGTDSNQPQHF.

The rearrangement uses TRBV27 and TRBJ1-2, with a possible D match to TRBD1 (5 bases). Germline CDR1 MNHEY, CDR2 SMNVEV (reference sequence). CDR3 length: 14 amino acids. V dropped 6 bases and J dropped 8 bases, with 19 bases sitting between them. The CDR3 is CASSSPGRGGGYTF. As DNA, the CDR3 is TGTGCCAGCAGCTCACCCGGGAGGGGAGGCGGCTACACCTTC.